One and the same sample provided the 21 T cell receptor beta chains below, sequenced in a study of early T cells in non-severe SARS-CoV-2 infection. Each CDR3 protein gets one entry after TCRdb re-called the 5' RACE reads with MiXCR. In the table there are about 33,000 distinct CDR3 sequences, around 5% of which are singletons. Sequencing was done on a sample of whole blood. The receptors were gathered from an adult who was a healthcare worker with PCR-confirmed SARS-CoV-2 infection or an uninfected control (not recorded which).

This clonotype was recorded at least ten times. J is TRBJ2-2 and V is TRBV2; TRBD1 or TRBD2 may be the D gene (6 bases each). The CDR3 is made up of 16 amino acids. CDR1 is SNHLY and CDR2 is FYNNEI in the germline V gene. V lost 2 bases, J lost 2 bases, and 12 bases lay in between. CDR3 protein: CASSEIRGRNTGELFF. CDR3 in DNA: TGTGCCAGCAGTGAAATACGGGGGCGCAACACCGGGGAGCTGTTTTTT.

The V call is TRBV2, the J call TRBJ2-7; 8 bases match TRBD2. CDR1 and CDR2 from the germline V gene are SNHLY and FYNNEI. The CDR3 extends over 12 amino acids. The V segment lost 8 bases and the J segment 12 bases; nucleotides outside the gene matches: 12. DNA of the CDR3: TGTGCCAGCCGCATCACTGCGGGGGGTTTGTACTTC. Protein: CASRITAGGLYF.

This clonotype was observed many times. The DNA for the CDR3 is TGTGCCAGCAGTTTATTGGGGAATCAAGGGTACGAGCAGTACTTC. It is translated as CASSLLGNQGYEQYF. This chain uses TRBV28 with TRBJ2-7; D unclear. Trimming stripped 1 base from V and 4 bases from J, with 14 bases between. Germline lookup yields CDR1 MDHEN and CDR2 SYDVKM. The CDR3 spans 15 residues.

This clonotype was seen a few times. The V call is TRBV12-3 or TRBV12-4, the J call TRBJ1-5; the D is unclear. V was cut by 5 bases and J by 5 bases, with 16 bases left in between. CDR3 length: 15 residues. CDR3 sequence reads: CASSPPGFGHQPQHF. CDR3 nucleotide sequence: TGTGCCAGCAGTCCTCCGGGATTTGGGCATCAGCCCCAGCATTTT.

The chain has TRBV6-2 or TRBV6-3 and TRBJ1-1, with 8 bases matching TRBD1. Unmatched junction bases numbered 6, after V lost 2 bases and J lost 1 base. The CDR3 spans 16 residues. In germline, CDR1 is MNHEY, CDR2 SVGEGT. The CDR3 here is CASSYVQGGTNTEAFF. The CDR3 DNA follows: TGTGCCAGCAGTTACGTACAGGGGGGGACGAACACTGAAGCTTTCTTT.

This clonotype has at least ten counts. The CDR3 nucleotides are TGCAGCGCCAGGAGGGCCGCCAGCTCCTACGAGCAGTACTTC. It yields the protein CSARRAASSYEQYF. The genes are TRBV29-1 and TRBJ2-7, with D possibly matching TRBD2 (6 bases). This CDR3 is 14 amino acids long. CDR1 and CDR2 from the germline V gene are SQVTM and ANQGSEA. The germline V and J ends were trimmed by 7 bases and 0 bases, with 16 bases remaining between them.

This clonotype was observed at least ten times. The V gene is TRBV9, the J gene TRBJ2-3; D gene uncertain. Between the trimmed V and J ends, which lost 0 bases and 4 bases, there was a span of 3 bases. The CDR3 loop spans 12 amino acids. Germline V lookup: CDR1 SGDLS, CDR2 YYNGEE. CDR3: CASSVGPDTQYF. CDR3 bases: TGTGCCAGCAGCGTAGGGCCAGATACGCAGTATTTT.

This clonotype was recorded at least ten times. For the CDR3, the DNA is TGCAGCGTTGAAAAGATCGGGAGTGTTGGGTGGGGGTCGCACACTGAAGCTTTCTTT. Translating it yields CSVEKIGSVGWGSHTEAFF. The chain has TRBV29-1 and TRBJ1-1; D perhaps matches TRBD1 (5 bases). Germline V gene sequence: CDR1 SQVTM, CDR2 ANQGSEA. The CDR3 length is 19 residues. Trimming shortened V by 2 bases and J by 3 bases, and 28 bases separated the two germline ends.

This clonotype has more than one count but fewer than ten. The CDR3 DNA is TGTGCCAGCAGCTTATCACTGGGGGTAGACAATGAGCAGTTCTTC. Translation: CASSLSLGVDNEQFF. The J gene is TRBJ2-1, the V gene TRBV5-4; either TRBD1 or TRBD2 may supply D (5 bases each). Trimming pared 2 bases from V and 5 bases from J, leaving 14 bases between. There are 15 residues in the CDR3. Germline CDR1 reads SGHNT; CDR2 reads YYREEE (reference sequence). Full variable domain (remainder filled in from reference TRBV5-4 and TRBJ2-1): ETGVTQSPTHLIKTRGQQVTLRCSSQSGHNTVSWYQQALGQGPQFIFQYYREEENGRGNFPPRFSGLQFPNYSSELNVNALELDDSALYLCASSLSLGVDNEQFFGPGTRLTVL.

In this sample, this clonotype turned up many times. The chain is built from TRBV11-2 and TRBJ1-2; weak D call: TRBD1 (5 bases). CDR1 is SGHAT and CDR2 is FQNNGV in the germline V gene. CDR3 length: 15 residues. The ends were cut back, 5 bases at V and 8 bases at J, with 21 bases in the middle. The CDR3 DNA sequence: TGTGCCAGCAGCCCAGGGACGGCCCCTTTGGGAGGCTACACCTTC. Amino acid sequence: CASSPGTAPLGGYTF.

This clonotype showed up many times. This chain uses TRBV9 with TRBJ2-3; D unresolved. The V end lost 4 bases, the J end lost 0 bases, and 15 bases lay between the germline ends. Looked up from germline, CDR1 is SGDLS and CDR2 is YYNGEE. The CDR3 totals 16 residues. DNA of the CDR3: TGTGCCAGCAGCCCCGACGTTAGTTCTAGCACAGATACGCAGTATTTT. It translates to CASSPDVSSSTDTQYF. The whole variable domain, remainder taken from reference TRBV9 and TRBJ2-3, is DSGVTQTPKHLITATGQRVTLRCSPRSGDLSVYWYQQSLDQGLQFLIQYYNGEERAKGNILERFSAQQFPDLHSELNLSSLELGDSALYFCASSPDVSSSTDTQYFGPGTRLTVL.

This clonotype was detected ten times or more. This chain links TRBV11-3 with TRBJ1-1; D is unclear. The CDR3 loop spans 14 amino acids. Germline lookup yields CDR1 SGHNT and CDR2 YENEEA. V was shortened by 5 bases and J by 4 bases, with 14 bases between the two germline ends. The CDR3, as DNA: TGTGCCAGCAGCCCCAAGGGCCGGATCACTGAAGCTTTCTTT. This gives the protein CASSPKGRITEAFF.

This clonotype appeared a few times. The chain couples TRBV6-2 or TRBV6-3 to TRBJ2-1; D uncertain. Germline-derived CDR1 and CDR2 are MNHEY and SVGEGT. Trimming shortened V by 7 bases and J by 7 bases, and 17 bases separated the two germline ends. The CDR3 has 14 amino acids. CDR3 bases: TGTGCCAGCATCGAGGCGCCCCCGCCGAATGAGCAGTTCTTC. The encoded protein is CASIEAPPPNEQFF.

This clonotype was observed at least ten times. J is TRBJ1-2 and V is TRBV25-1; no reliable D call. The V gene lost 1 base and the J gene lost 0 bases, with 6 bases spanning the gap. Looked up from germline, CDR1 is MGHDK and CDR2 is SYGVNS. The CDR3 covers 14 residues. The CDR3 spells CASSEFRTNYGYTF. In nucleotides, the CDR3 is TGTGCCAGCAGTGAATTCAGAACTAACTATGGCTACACCTTC.

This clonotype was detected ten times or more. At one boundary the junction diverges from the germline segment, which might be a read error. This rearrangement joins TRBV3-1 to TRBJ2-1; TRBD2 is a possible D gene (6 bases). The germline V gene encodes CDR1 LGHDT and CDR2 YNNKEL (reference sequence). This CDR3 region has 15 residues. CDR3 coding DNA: TGTGCCAGCAGCCAAGACAGTGGGGTCTCGGGGACTGACGTCTTC. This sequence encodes CASSQDSGVSGTDVF.

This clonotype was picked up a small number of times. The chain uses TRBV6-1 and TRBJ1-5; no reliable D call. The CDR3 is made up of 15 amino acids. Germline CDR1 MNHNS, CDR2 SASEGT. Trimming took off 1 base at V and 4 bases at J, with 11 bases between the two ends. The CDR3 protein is CASSEVSLGNQPQHF. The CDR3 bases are TGTGCCAGCAGTGAAGTATCGTTGGGGAATCAGCCCCAGCATTTT.

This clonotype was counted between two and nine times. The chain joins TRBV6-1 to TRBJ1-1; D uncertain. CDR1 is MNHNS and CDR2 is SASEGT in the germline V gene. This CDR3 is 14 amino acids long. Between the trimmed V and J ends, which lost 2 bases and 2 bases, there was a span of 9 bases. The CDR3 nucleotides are TGTGCCAGCAGTGAATCCGGAGATAACACTGAAGCTTTCTTT. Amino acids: CASSESGDNTEAFF.

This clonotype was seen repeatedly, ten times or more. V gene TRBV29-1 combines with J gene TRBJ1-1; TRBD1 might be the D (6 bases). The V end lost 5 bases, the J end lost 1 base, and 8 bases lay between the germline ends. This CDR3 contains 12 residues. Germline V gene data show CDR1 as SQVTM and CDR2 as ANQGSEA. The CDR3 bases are TGCAGCGTTAAGACAGGGAACACTGAAGCTTTCTTT. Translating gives CSVKTGNTEAFF. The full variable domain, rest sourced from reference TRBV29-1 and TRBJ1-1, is SAVISQKPSRDICQRGTSLTIQCQVDSQVTMMFWYRQQPGQSLTLIATANQGSEATYESGFVIDKFPISRPNLTFSTLTVSNMSPEDSSIYLCSVKTGNTEAFFGQGTRLTVV.

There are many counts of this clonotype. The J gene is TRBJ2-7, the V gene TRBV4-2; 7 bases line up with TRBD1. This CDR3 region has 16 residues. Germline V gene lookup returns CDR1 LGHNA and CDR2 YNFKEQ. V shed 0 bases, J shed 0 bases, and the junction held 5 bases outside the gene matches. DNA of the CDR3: TGTGCCAGCAGCCAAGAAGGGACAGCGAGCTCCTACGAGCAGTACTTC. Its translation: CASSQEGTASSYEQYF.

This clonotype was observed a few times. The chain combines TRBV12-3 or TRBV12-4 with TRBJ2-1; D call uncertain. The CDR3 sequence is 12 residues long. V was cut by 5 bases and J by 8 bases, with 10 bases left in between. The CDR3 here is CASSGLQDEQFF. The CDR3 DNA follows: TGTGCCAGCAGTGGCCTTCAGGATGAGCAGTTCTTC.

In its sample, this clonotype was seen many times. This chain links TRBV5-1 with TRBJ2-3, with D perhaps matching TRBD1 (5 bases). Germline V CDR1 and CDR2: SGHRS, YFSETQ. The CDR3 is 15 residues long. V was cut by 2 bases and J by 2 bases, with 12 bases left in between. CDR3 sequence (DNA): TGCGCCAGCAGCTTAAACAGGTTCGACACAGATACGCAGTATTTT. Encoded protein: CASSLNRFDTDTQYF. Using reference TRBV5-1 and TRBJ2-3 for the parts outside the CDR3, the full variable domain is KAGVTQTPRYLIKTRGQQVTLSCSPISGHRSVSWYQQTPGQGLQFLFEYFSETQRNKGNFPGRFSGRQFSNSRSEMNVSTLELGDSALYLCASSLNRFDTDTQYFGPGTRLTVL.